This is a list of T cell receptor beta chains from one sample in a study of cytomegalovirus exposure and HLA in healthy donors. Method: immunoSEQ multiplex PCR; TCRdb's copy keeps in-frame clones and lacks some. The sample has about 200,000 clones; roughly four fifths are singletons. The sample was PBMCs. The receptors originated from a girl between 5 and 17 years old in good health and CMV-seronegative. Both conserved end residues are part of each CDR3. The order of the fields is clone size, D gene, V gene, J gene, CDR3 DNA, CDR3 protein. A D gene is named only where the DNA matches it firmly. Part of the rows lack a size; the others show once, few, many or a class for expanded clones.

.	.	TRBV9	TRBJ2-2	TGTGCCAGCAGCGTAGCCCCAAACACCGGGGAGCTGTTTTTT	CASSVAPNTGELFF
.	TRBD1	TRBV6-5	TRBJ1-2	TGTGCCAGCAGTACACCGGACAGGGGGCTTTATGGCTACACCTTC	CASSTPDRGLYGYTF
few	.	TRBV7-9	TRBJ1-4	TGTGCCAGCAGCTTAAGTGGCAGGGGTGGTGAAAAACTGTTTTTT	CASSLSGRGGEKLFF
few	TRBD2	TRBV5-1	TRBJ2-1	TGCGCCAGCAGCTTGGTTGCCCTCCTTAGCGGGAGGGCTAACAATGAGCAGTTCTTC	CASSLVALLSGRANNEQFF
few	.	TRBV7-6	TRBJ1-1	TGTGCCAGCAGCTTAGGGACAGCTAACACTGAAGCTTTCTTT	CASSLGTANTEAFF
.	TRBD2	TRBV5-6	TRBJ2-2	TGTGCCAGCAGCTTGGAGGGTGGTAGCGGGGCCGGGGAGCTGTTTTTT	CASSLEGGSGAGELFF
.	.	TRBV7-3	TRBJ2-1	TGTGCCAGCAGATCCGCGGGACGGAAGGACAATGAGCAGTTCTTC	CASRSAGRKDNEQFF
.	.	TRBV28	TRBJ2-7	TGTGCCAGCAGTTTTACCGCCGGGACTGGCGCCTACGAGCAGTACTTC	CASSFTAGTGAYEQYF
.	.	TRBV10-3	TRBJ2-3	TGTGCCATCTTCCCAACCTCCCTCCACAGCCCACTCACAGATACGCAGTATTTT	CAIFPTSLHSPLTDTQYF
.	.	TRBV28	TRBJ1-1	TGTGCCAGCAGCATTTGGGGGCGTTCAAACACTGAAGCTTTCTTT	CASSIWGRSNTEAFF
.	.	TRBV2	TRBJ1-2	TGTGCCAGCGGGGCAGGGCGCGGCTACACCTTC	CASGAGRGYTF
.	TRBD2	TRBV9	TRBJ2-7	TGTGCCAGCAGCGTAGCCGGTGGACTAGCCGCGGGGGAGCAGTGCTTC	CASSVAGGLAAGEQCF
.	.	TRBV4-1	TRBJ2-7	TGCGCCAGCAGCCAAGAGGACAGAAGCTCCTACGAGCAGTACTTC	CASSQEDRSSYEQYF
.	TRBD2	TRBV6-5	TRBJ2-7	TGTGCCAGCAGTTATGGGGTGGGTAGCGGGCACTACGAGCAGTACTTC	CASSYGVGSGHYEQYF
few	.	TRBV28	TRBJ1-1	TGTGCCAGCAGTTTTAGACAGATGAACACTGAAGCTTTCTTT	CASSFRQMNTEAFF
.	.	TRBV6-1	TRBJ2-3	TGTGCCAGCAGTGAATCGTCGGTCAGCACAGATACGCAGTATTTT	CASSESSVSTDTQYF
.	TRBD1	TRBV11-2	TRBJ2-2	TGTGCCAGCAGTCATCGGGGACAGTTTCTCCCCGGGGAGCTGTTTTTT	CASSHRGQFLPGELFF
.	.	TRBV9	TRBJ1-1	TGTGCCAGCAGCCCCTGGAAAACAGGGAACACTGAAGCTTTCTTT	CASSPWKTGNTEAFF
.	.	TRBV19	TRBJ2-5	TGTGCCAGTAGTATTGGGTTATCCGGAGGCCAAGAGACCCAGTACTTC	CASSIGLSGGQETQYF
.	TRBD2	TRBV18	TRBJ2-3	TGTGCCAGCTCACCAGGGGGACTAGGGAGAGATACGCAGTATTTT	CASSPGGLGRDTQYF
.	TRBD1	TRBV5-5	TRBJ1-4	TGTGCCAGCAGCTTGCCGGGACAGTGGAATGAAAAACTGTTTTTT	CASSLPGQWNEKLFF
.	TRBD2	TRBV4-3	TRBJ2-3	TGCGCCAGCAGCCAACGGCCTCTAGGCGCGGGGGAGTGGGATACGCAGTATTTT	CASSQRPLGAGEWDTQYF
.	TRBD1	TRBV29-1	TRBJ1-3	TGCAGCGCAAATACAGGGGACTCTGGAAACACCATATATTTT	CSANTGDSGNTIYF
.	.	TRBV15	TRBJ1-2	TGTGCCACCAGCAGAGAGTGGGGAGCTAACTATGGCTACACCTTC	CATSREWGANYGYTF
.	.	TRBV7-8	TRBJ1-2	TGTGCCAGCAGCCTGGAGGGTAACTATGGCTACACCTTC	CASSLEGNYGYTF
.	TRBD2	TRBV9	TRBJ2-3	TGTGCCAGCAGCGTAGCTTCTATCGGGGGGAGCACAGATACGCAGTATTTT	CASSVASIGGSTDTQYF
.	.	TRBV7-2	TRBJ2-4	TGTGCCAGCAGCTTAGAAACTAGCCGGCTAAACATTCAGTACTTC	CASSLETSRLNIQYF
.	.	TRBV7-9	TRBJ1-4	TGTGCCAGCAGCCCCCGGACAGTACCTGAAAAACTGTTTTTT	CASSPRTVPEKLFF
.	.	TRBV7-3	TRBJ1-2	TGTGCCAGCAGCTTAACGTCGGGTCAGGGCAGTGGTGGCTACACCTTC	CASSLTSGQGSGGYTF